This passage covers 8 T cell receptor beta chains from one sample sequenced in a study of cytomegalovirus exposure and HLA in healthy donors. Sequenced by immunoSEQ multiplex PCR; TCRdb stores in-frame clones only, minus some. The table has 85,000 to 120,000 clones, about 88% seen once. Sequencing was done on a sample of PBMCs. These receptors came from a young woman in good health and CMV-seropositive.

The V and J genes are TRBV7-9 and TRBJ1-6; the D is unclear. Trimming stripped 2 bases from V and 6 bases from J, with 11 bases between. The CDR3 has 15 residues. Germline CDR1 is SEHNR and CDR2 is FQNEAQ (reference sequence). The CDR3 spells CASSLLGLVNSPLHF. CDR3 nucleotides: TGTGCCAGCAGCTTATTAGGACTGGTTAATTCACCCCTCCACTTT.

The V call is TRBV7-9, the J call TRBJ1-5; a possible D gene is TRBD1 (5 bases). Germline values: CDR1 SEHNR, CDR2 FQNEAQ (reference sequence). The ends were cut back, 6 bases at V and 2 bases at J, with 11 bases in the middle. This CDR3 has 14 amino acids. CDR3 DNA sequence: TGTGCCAGCAGTCAGCTAGGGGGCAATCAGCCCCAGCATTTT. Translated: CASSQLGGNQPQHF.

The chain carries TRBV7-2 and TRBJ2-5, with 7 bases that match TRBD2. V lost 9 bases and J lost 7; bases outside the gene matches: 14. Germline V CDR1 and CDR2: SGHTA, FQGNSA. The CDR3 contains 14 residues. The CDR3 nucleotides are TGTGCCAGTGGCGCCGGGGGACTAAGAGGGACCCAGTACTTC. It translates to CASGAGGLRGTQYF. The full variable domain, in which reference TRBV7-2 and TRBJ2-5 provide the parts outside the CDR3, is GAGVSQSPSNKVTEKGKDVELRCDPISGHTALYWYRQSLGQGLEFLIYFQGNSAPDKSGLPSDRFSAERTGGSVSTLTIQRTQQEDSAVYLCASGAGGLRGTQYFGPGTRLLVL.

CDR3 nucleotide sequence: TGTGCCAGCAGTTTATCGGGGGGATACGAGCAGTACTTC. It encodes CASSLSGGYEQYF. This rearrangement joins TRBV27 to TRBJ2-7, with a possible D match to TRBD2 (6 bases). Trimming stripped 0 bases from V and 4 bases from J, with 7 bases between. The CDR3 extends over 13 amino acids. Germline V gives CDR1 MNHEY, CDR2 SMNVEV (reference sequence).

The chain is built from TRBV6-5 and TRBJ1-2, with D tentatively TRBD1 (5 bases). The CDR3 length is 15 residues. V gave up 5 bases and J gave up 8 bases, with 21 bases separating them. Germline-derived CDR1 and CDR2 are MNHEY and SVGAGI. DNA of the CDR3: TGTGCCAGCAGTCGTAGTGCGTCACAGGCACGAGGCTACACCTTC. The encoded protein is CASSRSASQARGYTF.

The rearrangement links TRBV5-1 to TRBJ1-2; 7 bases map to TRBD1. V dropped 2 bases and J dropped 0; count of bases not matched to a gene: 1. Germline CDR1 SGHRS, CDR2 YFSETQ. This CDR3 has 14 residues. The CDR3 sequence: CASSFQGANYGYTF. Written as DNA, the CDR3 is TGCGCCAGCAGCTTCCAGGGGGCTAACTATGGCTACACCTTC.

This sequence joins TRBV2 and TRBJ1-3; the D is unclear. The germline V and J ends were trimmed by 3 bases and 3 bases, with 6 bases remaining between them. The CDR3 contains 13 residues. Germline CDR1 and CDR2: SNHLY and FYNNEI. The CDR3 is CASSDVRGNTIYF. The CDR3 DNA is TGTGCCAGCAGTGATGTCCGTGGAAACACCATATATTTT.

In this sample, this clone turned up once. This chain connects TRBV18 to TRBJ1-1; perhaps TRBD1 as D (5 bases). The V end was cut by 4 bases, the J end by 3 bases, with 9 bases between. This CDR3 is built from 13 residues. CDR1 is KGHSH, CDR2 LQKENI, per germline. The CDR3 nucleotides are TGTGCCAGCTCACGATCCAGGGACACTGAAGCTTTCTTT. It yields the protein CASSRSRDTEAFF.